These T cell receptor beta chains were read from a single sample in a study of blood T cell repertoires in COVID-19. Produced via immunoSEQ multiplex PCR; TCRdb's table is partial and in-frame only. The sample contains around 170,000 clones, roughly 86% of which appear only once. Material for sequencing was peripheral blood. Every receptor here comes from a man in his forties or fifties with active or convalescent COVID-19. The CDR3 runs from the conserved cysteine through the conserved F or W. The D gene is left open where the match is weak. Clone sizes are given selectively: once, few, many, or a class where the clone is expanded.

d_call clone_size cdr3_length j_call v_call cdr3_aa cdr3_nt
TRBD1 NA 14 TRBJ1-1 TRBV15 CATRLTGGRAEAFF TGTGCCACCAGACTTACAGGGGGAAGGGCTGAAGCTTTCTTT
TRBD2 NA 16 TRBJ2-7 TRBV7-9 CASSLARWEGPNEQYF TGTGCCAGCAGCTTAGCGCGGTGGGAGGGCCCCAACGAGCAGTACTTC
TRBD2 NA 20 TRBJ2-3 TRBV7-3 CASSLTGGLASGGHTDTQYF TGTGCCAGCAGCTTAACGGGAGGTTTGGCTAGCGGGGGGCACACAGATACGCAGTATTTT
NA NA 13 TRBJ1-2 TRBV18 CASSPARNYGYTF TGTGCCAGCTCACCAGCCAGGAACTATGGCTACACCTTC
TRBD2 once 15 TRBJ2-1 TRBV7-2 CASSRAGGRENEQFF TGTGCCAGCAGCCGGGCCGGGGGGAGAGAGAATGAGCAGTTCTTC
TRBD1 NA 14 TRBJ2-7 TRBV5-4 CASSPGQGMDEQYF TGTGCCAGCAGCCCAGGACAGGGAATGGATGAGCAGTACTTC
TRBD2 once 14 TRBJ2-3 TRBV5-4 CASSSSGRTDTQYF TGTGCCAGCAGCTCCAGCGGGAGAACAGATACGCAGTATTTT
TRBD2 once 16 TRBJ2-2 TRBV7-9 CASLAGDVLNTGELFF TGTGCCAGTTTAGCGGGAGATGTTTTGAACACCGGGGAGCTGTTTTTT
TRBD1 NA 15 TRBJ1-2 TRBV25-1 CASSDPGGADYGYTF TGTGCCAGCAGTGACCCAGGGGGCGCGGACTATGGCTACACCTTC
NA NA 15 TRBJ2-1 TRBV9 CASSVVAGPYNEQFF TGTGCCAGCAGCGTAGTCGCGGGACCTTACAATGAGCAGTTCTTC
TRBD1 NA 15 TRBJ1-5 TRBV7-2 CASSLYGTERQPQHF TGTGCCAGCAGCTTATACGGGACAGAGAGGCAGCCCCAGCATTTT
NA NA 14 TRBJ1-1 TRBV28 CASKEQGPNTEAFF TGTGCCAGCAAAGAGCAGGGGCCGAACACTGAAGCTTTCTTT
TRBD1 NA 14 TRBJ2-2 TRBV5-1 CASSSTTGTGELFF TGCGCCAGCAGCAGTACGACAGGGACCGGGGAGCTGTTTTTT
TRBD1 NA 15 TRBJ1-4 TRBV5-1 CASSQNRGANEKLFF TGCGCCAGCAGCCAAAACAGGGGAGCTAATGAAAAACTGTTTTTT
TRBD2 NA 14 TRBJ2-5 TRBV5-1 CASSLERLAGVLYF TGCGCCAGCAGCTTGGAGCGACTAGCGGGGGTCCTATACTTC
TRBD2 few 16 TRBJ2-3 TRBV7-6 CASSSQPGGGTDTQYF TGTGCCAGCAGCTCCCAACCGGGGGGGGGCACAGATACGCAGTATTTT
TRBD1 NA 16 TRBJ2-2 TRBV10-3 CAISESPRGSTGELFF TGTGCCATCAGTGAGTCCCCCAGGGGGTCCACCGGGGAGCTGTTTTTT
TRBD2 NA 19 TRBJ2-1 TRBV18 CASSPLGAGGSFPYNEQFF TGTGCCAGCTCACCACTGGGAGCGGGGGGGTCCTTCCCTTACAATGAGCAGTTCTTC
NA NA 18 TRBJ2-5 TRBV6-2/TRBV6-3 CASSYGGVGTRMQETRYF TGTGCCAGCAGTTACGGGGGCGTGGGAACCAGGATGCAAGAGACCCGGTACTTC
TRBD1 few 13 TRBJ1-5 TRBV28 CASSWTGGKPQHF TGTGCCAGCAGTTGGACAGGTGGTAAGCCCCAGCATTTT
NA NA 16 TRBJ2-2 TRBV9 CASSRTRGRDTGELFF TGTGCCAGCAGCAGAACAAGGGGGAGGGACACCGGGGAGCTGTTTTTT
NA NA 13 TRBJ1-1 TRBV2 CASRVHENTEAFF TGTGCCAGCAGAGTACACGAGAACACTGAAGCTTTCTTT
NA once 13 TRBJ2-5 TRBV5-6 CASSFNGPETQYF TGTGCCAGCAGCTTTAATGGGCCCGAGACCCAGTACTTC
NA NA 14 TRBJ1-3 TRBV2 CASLPGTSGNTIYF TGTGCCAGCCTTCCCGGGACTTCTGGAAACACCATATATTTT
NA NA 12 TRBJ1-3 TRBV29-1 CSVGQGLNTIYF TGCAGCGTTGGGCAGGGGCTCAACACCATATATTTT
TRBD1 NA 14 TRBJ2-1 TRBV5-4 CASRAAGQDNEQFF TGTGCCAGCAGGGCCGCGGGACAGGACAATGAGCAGTTCTTC
NA NA 13 TRBJ1-4 TRBV27 CASSSAQVEKLFF TGTGCCAGCAGTTCTGCCCAGGTTGAAAAACTGTTTTTT
TRBD2 NA 16 TRBJ2-7 TRBV5-1 CASSPATSGGNHEQYF TGCGCCAGCAGCCCCGCCACTAGCGGGGGGAATCACGAGCAGTACTTC
NA NA 14 TRBJ2-3 TRBV4-3 CASSQAVMTDTQYF TGCGCCAGCAGCCAAGCGGTCATGACAGATACGCAGTATTTT
NA NA 14 TRBJ1-5 TRBV5-1 CASSSLGGDQPQHF TGCGCCAGCAGCTCTTTAGGGGGGGATCAGCCCCAGCATTTT
NA NA 16 TRBJ2-7 TRBV4-2 CASSQDLDPGSYEQYF TGTGCCAGCAGCCAAGATCTAGATCCCGGCTCCTACGAGCAGTACTTC
NA NA 13 TRBJ1-1 TRBV7-2 CASSLSQDHEAFF TGTGCCAGCAGCTTATCGCAGGATCATGAAGCTTTCTTT
NA few 14 TRBJ2-3 TRBV29-1 CSVEGGPGADTQYF TGCAGCGTAGAAGGAGGGCCAGGGGCAGATACGCAGTATTTT
NA NA 16 TRBJ1-2 TRBV4-3 CASSQDWGGSNYGYTF TGCGCCAGCAGCCAAGATTGGGGAGGTAGTAACTATGGCTACACCTTC
NA NA 15 TRBJ2-7 TRBV19 CASSTAGVSSYEQYF TGTGCCAGTAGTACCGCGGGCGTGAGCTCCTACGAGCAGTACTTC
NA NA 18 TRBJ2-2 TRBV4-1 CASSKNPLESRNTGELFF TGCGCCAGCAGCAAAAACCCCTTAGAGTCGCGAAACACCGGGGAGCTGTTTTTT
NA few 16 TRBJ2-7 TRBV7-2 CASSLVSRSGWSEQYF TGTGCCAGCAGCTTAGTTAGTAGGTCTGGTTGGAGCGAGCAGTACTTC
NA NA 12 TRBJ1-5 TRBV28 CATQGINQPQHF TGTGCCACCCAGGGGATCAATCAGCCCCAGCATTTT
NA NA 15 TRBJ2-3 TRBV5-5 CASSSGSVWTDTQYF TGTGCCAGCAGCTCGGGTAGCGTTTGGACAGATACGCAGTATTTT
TRBD2 NA 13 TRBJ2-1 TRBV6-5 CASGRGSYNEQFF TGTGCCAGCGGGAGGGGATCCTACAATGAGCAGTTCTTC
TRBD1 few 21 TRBJ1-2 TRBV9 CASSVSHSTGMANQNVYGYTF TGTGCCAGCAGCGTTAGCCACTCGACAGGGATGGCGAACCAAAATGTCTATGGCTACACCTTC
NA NA 12 TRBJ1-1 TRBV4-3 CASSIRGTEAFF TGCGCCAGCAGCATAAGGGGTACTGAAGCTTTCTTT
TRBD2 NA 14 TRBJ2-1 TRBV28 CASGGYAGENEQFF TGTGCCAGTGGCGGGTACGCGGGGGAGAATGAGCAGTTCTTC
NA NA 11 TRBJ1-3 TRBV29-1 CSARYENTIYF TGCAGCGCCCGGTATGAGAACACCATATATTTT
NA NA 12 TRBJ1-1 TRBV14 CASSQGRARAFF TGTGCCAGCAGCCAAGGCAGGGCACGGGCTTTCTTT